A single TCR beta chain is shown here with its context. These data are taken from a study of T-cell memory formation after mild COVID-19. One entry per CDR3 protein results from TCRdb running MiXCR on the 5' RACE reads. The sample lists 250,000 to 300,000 distinct CDR3 sequences, roughly 15% seen once, with 22% in the top ten. CDR1 and CDR2 from the germline V gene are LGHDT and YNNKEL (reference sequence). The CDR3 runs 12 residues. The germline V and J ends were trimmed by 10 bases and 8 bases, with 12 bases remaining between them. The chain uses TRBV3-1 and TRBJ1-6; D is unresolved. This TCR came from a young man who had mild COVID-19 (a few samples of this study predate the infection). Cell type and time point are not known. Sequenced input: PBMCs or a T cell subset sorted from them (not recorded which). CDR3 sequence reads: CATGESHSPLHF. The CDR3, as DNA: TGTGCCACCGGGGAATCTCATTCACCCCTCCACTTT.